Sequencing of this T cell receptor beta chain was carried out in a study of OX40 agonist ivuxolimab in advanced cancers. For the study at large: The study reported partial responses in three patients: one hepatocellular carcinoma, two cutaneous melanoma.

The CDR3 is 15 residues long. From germline, CDR1 is WSHSY and CDR2 SAAADI. V gave up 1 base and J gave up 1 base, with 11 bases separating them. Broader study findings: At 0.1 to 3.0 mg/kg and by week 6, CD4+ and CD8+ T cells in the blood had expanded clonally. CD8+ T cells averaged more expanded clones than CD4+. Some of the lowest clonal expansion was seen in partial responders at 0.1-3.0 mg/kg.

Comments on this clone: Its antigen is not known.

Sequenced by immunoSEQ multiplex PCR; TCRdb stores in-frame clones only, minus some. This table holds 15,000 to 20,000 clones, roughly 78% found once. Sample: CD4+ or CD8+ T cells sorted from blood, taken in a trial of the OX40 agonist ivuxolimab. The receptor was derived from an adult with an advanced solid tumor such as melanoma, head and neck, liver or kidney cancer. The chain uses TRBV10-2 and TRBJ2-7; D may be TRBD1 (5 bases). The CDR3 DNA sequence: TGCGCCAGCAGTGAGTACACCGGACAATCCTACGAGCAGTACTTC. Translating it yields CASSEYTGQSYEQYF.